The rows below give T cell receptor beta chains drawn from one sample of a study of blood T cell repertoires in COVID-19. Using immunoSEQ multiplex PCR, the repertoire was profiled, and TCRdb retains in-frame clones only, with some absent. The repertoire holds 150,000 to 200,000 clones, with more than 75% as singletons. Material: PBMCs or T cells enriched from blood (not recorded which). Receptors originate from a woman aged 45-65 years who had recovered from COVID-19. The CDR3 runs from the conserved cysteine through the conserved F or W. Each record gives: CDR3 length, J gene, V gene, clone size, D gene, CDR3 protein, CDR3 DNA. D genes are given only for firm matches. Part of the rows lack a size; the others show once, few, many or a class for expanded clones.

len: 15; j_gene: TRBJ2-5; v_gene: TRBV19; abundance: NA; d_gene: TRBD2; CDR3aa: CASSPRSGRSETQYF; CDR3nt: TGTGCCAGTAGCCCCCGTAGCGGGAGATCTGAGACCCAGTACTTC
len: 17; j_gene: TRBJ2-3; v_gene: TRBV10-3; abundance: many; d_gene: NA; CDR3aa: CAISEPQGPRGADTQYF; CDR3nt: TGTGCCATCAGTGAGCCACAGGGTCCCCGCGGCGCAGATACGCAGTATTTT
len: 15; j_gene: TRBJ2-2; v_gene: TRBV2; abundance: NA; d_gene: TRBD1; CDR3aa: CASRRPDRVPGELFF; CDR3nt: TGTGCCAGCAGGCGCCCAGACAGGGTACCCGGGGAGCTGTTTTTT
len: 13; j_gene: TRBJ2-1; v_gene: TRBV10-3; abundance: NA; d_gene: NA; CDR3aa: CAITGNTYNEQFF; CDR3nt: TGTGCCATCACGGGGAATACCTACAATGAGCAGTTCTTC
len: 14; j_gene: TRBJ2-1; v_gene: TRBV9; abundance: NA; d_gene: NA; CDR3aa: CASGGRTLGNEQFF; CDR3nt: TGTGCCAGCGGGGGGAGGACCCTGGGGAATGAGCAGTTCTTC
len: 16; j_gene: TRBJ1-1; v_gene: TRBV28; abundance: once; d_gene: NA; CDR3aa: CATTRSFVGRNTEAFF; CDR3nt: TGTGCCACCACCCGCTCCTTTGTGGGCAGGAACACTGAAGCTTTCTTT
len: 17; j_gene: TRBJ1-5; v_gene: TRBV28; abundance: NA; d_gene: NA; CDR3aa: CASRRRPEGVRNQPQHF; CDR3nt: TGTGCCAGCAGACGACGGCCAGAAGGGGTAAGAAATCAGCCCCAGCATTTT
len: 15; j_gene: TRBJ1-4; v_gene: TRBV7-9; abundance: NA; d_gene: TRBD1; CDR3aa: CASSYSGDRNEKLFF; CDR3nt: TGTGCCAGCAGCTACTCTGGGGACAGGAATGAAAAACTGTTTTTT
len: 14; j_gene: TRBJ1-1; v_gene: TRBV19; abundance: NA; d_gene: NA; CDR3aa: CASSIVRVGTEAFF; CDR3nt: TGTGCCAGTAGTATAGTACGGGTGGGCACTGAAGCTTTCTTT
len: 16; j_gene: TRBJ2-1; v_gene: TRBV29-1; abundance: NA; d_gene: NA; CDR3aa: CSVGGEVVAVYNEQFF; CDR3nt: TGCAGCGTTGGGGGGGAGGTAGTAGCGGTGTACAATGAGCAGTTCTTC
len: 14; j_gene: TRBJ1-1; v_gene: TRBV6-6; abundance: NA; d_gene: NA; CDR3aa: CASSWNFGVTEAFF; CDR3nt: TGTGCCAGCAGTTGGAATTTCGGAGTTACTGAAGCTTTCTTT
len: 18; j_gene: TRBJ1-3; v_gene: TRBV4-2; abundance: once; d_gene: TRBD1; CDR3aa: CASSQGVAQGAVGNTIYF; CDR3nt: TGTGCCAGCAGCCAAGGTGTCGCACAGGGGGCCGTGGGAAACACCATATATTTT